This section outlines one TCR beta chain sequence together with its context. What it recognizes is unknown. Relative to the germline gene, one junction end is altered; a read error may explain this. Germline assignment: CDR1 SGHTA and CDR2 FQGNSA. There are 13 residues in the CDR3. This record belongs to a study of STAT5B mutations in CD4+ large granular lymphocyte leukemia. Findings and limits, study-wide: About a quarter of private leukemic clonotypes occurred rarely in other patients' non-leukemic repertoires. TRBV06-family usage was enriched in top patient clones (8/27) versus controls (2/35).

As processed by the authors: The detection floor for productive clonotype frequency was 2.59 x 10-5. Sequencing was performed with immunoSEQ multiplex PCR; in TCRdb, only in-frame clones are kept and a portion is missing. Clone size and V and J calls were adopted from that table, with D and trimming inferred from the DNA. The sample holds tens of thousands of clones, around 67% seen once. Healthy controls were blood donor buffy coats. The source of this sequence is a human donor in good health. Sequencing was done on a sample of CD4+ T cells from blood buffy coats. The V and J genes are TRBV7-2 and TRBJ1-3, with a possible D match to TRBD1 (5 bases). The CDR3 loop reads CASSLVFGQGVSF. CDR3 coding DNA: TGTGCCAGCAGCTTAGTATTTGGTCAGGGCGTCTCTTTT.